This T cell receptor beta chain originates from a study of blood T cell repertoires in COVID-19. Study in general: Sites in the United States, Italy and Spain provided acute and convalescent COVID-19 samples.

CDR3 length: 11 amino acids. With 0 bases removed from V and 5 bases from J, the gap between germline ends came to 4 bases. Germline V gene lookup returns CDR1 SQVTM and CDR2 ANQGSEA. As handled by the study authors: Reference gene primer amplification gave estimated nucleated cell counts. Assay: immunoSEQ multiplex PCR; the TCRdb copy retains only in-frame clones and omits some. That table gives V, J and clone size, and the DNA gave D and trimming. The sample has about 310,000 clones; 70% to 90% are singletons. Input material: peripheral blood. This chain links TRBV29-1 with TRBJ2-5; D unresolved. This sequence originates from a woman between 45 and 65 years old who had recovered from COVID-19. Written as DNA, the CDR3 is TGCAGCGTTGAAGACTTTGAGACCCAGTACTTC. This codes for CSVEDFETQYF. Supplemented by reference TRBV29-1 and TRBJ2-5, the full variable domain reads SAVISQKPSRDICQRGTSLTIQCQVDSQVTMMFWYRQQPGQSLTLIATANQGSEATYESGFVIDKFPISRPNLTFSTLTVSNMSPEDSSIYLCSVEDFETQYFGPGTRLLVL.